This is a list of T cell receptor beta chains from one sample in a study of cytomegalovirus exposure and HLA in healthy donors. Measured with immunoSEQ multiplex PCR; TCRdb has only the in-frame clones, and not every one. The top ten clones hold more than 0.35% of a sample with over 150,000 clones, more than 70% of them seen once. The sequenced material came from PBMCs. The source is a boy aged 2 to 9 in good health and CMV-seronegative. Both conserved end residues are part of each CDR3. A D gene is named only where the DNA matches it firmly. Expanded clones get a size class; other rows say once, few or many, or leave the size out.

d_call	clone_size	j_call	v_call	cdr3_aa	cdr3_nt
NA	NA	TRBJ2-6	TRBV19	CASSIVGAGANVLTF	TGTGCCAGTAGTATAGTGGGAGCCGGGGCCAACGTCCTGACTTTC
TRBD2	NA	TRBJ2-1	TRBV5-1	CASSTSSGSYNEQFF	TGCGCCAGCAGCACTTCTAGCGGGAGCTACAATGAGCAGTTCTTC
NA	NA	TRBJ2-1	TRBV15	CATSRDPALTSSNEQFF	TGTGCCACCAGCAGAGATCCCGCCCTGACTAGTTCCAATGAGCAGTTCTTC
TRBD2	NA	TRBJ2-3	TRBV11-1	CASSSERGLTDTQYF	TGTGCCAGCAGCTCGGAGCGGGGCCTGACAGATACGCAGTATTTT
TRBD1	NA	TRBJ1-5	TRBV5-8	CASSYNRGSDQPQHF	TGTGCCAGCAGCTATAACAGGGGCAGCGATCAGCCCCAGCATTTT
TRBD1	NA	TRBJ2-1	TRBV6-4	CASSDTRDSASQGAPYNEQFF	TGTGCCAGCAGTGACACACGGGATAGCGCCTCACAGGGGGCCCCTTACAATGAGCAGTTCTTC
NA	NA	TRBJ1-1	TRBV7-6	CASSLGGSGTEAFF	TGTGCCAGCAGCTTAGGGGGGAGCGGGACTGAAGCTTTCTTT
NA	few	TRBJ2-2	TRBV29-1	CSAGQYSNTGELFF	TGCAGCGCTGGACAGTACTCGAACACCGGGGAGCTGTTTTTT
NA	NA	TRBJ1-2	TRBV6-1	CAMGDMAGASYTF	TGTGCCATGGGAGACATGGCAGGGGCGAGCTACACCTTC
NA	NA	TRBJ1-2	TRBV7-9	CASSSGGSGYTF	TGTGCCAGCAGCTCGGGGGGGTCGGGCTACACCTTC
TRBD2	few	TRBJ2-7	TRBV19	CASSIGGGAYEQYF	TGTGCCAGTAGTATTGGGGGAGGGGCCTACGAGCAGTACTTC
TRBD2	NA	TRBJ2-1	TRBV6-8	CASTETSGSPPQYNEQFF	TGTGCCAGCACTGAGACTAGCGGGAGTCCTCCCCAATACAATGAGCAGTTCTTC
TRBD1	NA	TRBJ1-2	TRBV5-6	CASSLGTGPDRNYGYTF	TGTGCCAGCAGCTTGGGGACAGGGCCTGATCGTAACTATGGCTACACCTTC
TRBD2	NA	TRBJ2-7	TRBV5-6	CASSQGTSYYGEQYF	TGTGCCAGCAGCCAGGGGACTAGCTACTACGGCGAGCAGTACTTC
NA	NA	TRBJ2-7	TRBV5-4	CASSWANSYEQYF	TGTGCCAGCAGCTGGGCCAACTCCTACGAGCAGTACTTC
TRBD1	NA	TRBJ1-4	TRBV7-6	CASSLDFKRGQDNEKLFF	TGTGCCAGCAGCTTAGATTTTAAGAGGGGGCAGGATAATGAAAAACTGTTTTTT
NA	NA	TRBJ1-4	TRBV6-1	CASSARPTRGTNEKLFF	TGTGCCAGCAGTGCCAGGCCGACCAGGGGAACTAATGAAAAACTGTTTTTT
NA	NA	TRBJ1-1	TRBV11-3	CASSFHSRQSMNTEAFF	TGTGCCAGCAGCTTCCACTCGCGACAGTCCATGAACACTGAAGCTTTCTTT
NA	NA	TRBJ2-5	TRBV19	CASSTQETQYF	TGTGCCAGTAGTACACAAGAGACCCAGTACTTC
TRBD1	NA	TRBJ1-5	TRBV28	CASSLPGGVKHF	TGTGCCAGCAGTTTACCAGGGGGCGTCAAGCATTTT
TRBD1	NA	TRBJ2-5	TRBV6-5	CASSSTGQISQETQYF	TGTGCCAGCAGTTCGACGGGACAGATTTCTCAAGAGACCCAGTACTTC
NA	NA	TRBJ2-3	TRBV7-7	CASTAQGYARDTQYF	TGTGCCAGCACCGCCCAGGGGTACGCGAGGGATACGCAGTATTTT
TRBD1	NA	TRBJ2-7	TRBV29-1	CSVEATGGFGEQYF	TGCAGCGTTGAGGCGACAGGGGGGTTTGGCGAGCAGTACTTC
NA	NA	TRBJ1-2	TRBV28	CASSLSAGAGGYTF	TGTGCCAGCAGTTTATCCGCAGGGGCTGGAGGCTACACCTTC
TRBD1	NA	TRBJ1-1	TRBV28	CASRSYRGSNTEAFF	TGTGCCAGCAGATCATACAGGGGATCAAACACTGAAGCTTTCTTT
NA	once	TRBJ1-2	TRBV30	CAWSVSQGHGYTF	TGTGCCTGGAGTGTATCCCAGGGGCATGGCTACACCTTC
NA	NA	TRBJ2-2	TRBV27	CASSAGPVNTGELFF	TGTGCCAGCAGTGCGGGACCCGTAAACACCGGGGAGCTGTTTTTT
TRBD2	few	TRBJ2-7	TRBV4-2	CASSPPGLAGNEQYF	TGTGCCAGCAGCCCCCCAGGACTAGCGGGAAACGAGCAGTACTTC
TRBD2	NA	TRBJ2-5	TRBV28	CASSPHPGLGEETQYF	TGTGCCAGCAGCCCCCATCCGGGACTAGGGGAAGAGACCCAGTACTTC
TRBD1	NA	TRBJ2-2	TRBV6-1	CASSLQGAYTGELFF	TGTGCCAGCAGTCTCCAGGGGGCATATACCGGGGAGCTGTTTTTT
NA	NA	TRBJ1-5	TRBV28	CASLYPGGNQPQHF	TGTGCCAGCTTATACCCCGGGGGCAATCAGCCCCAGCATTTT
TRBD2	NA	TRBJ2-3	TRBV5-4	CASSFGTSGTPTDTQYF	TGTGCCAGCAGCTTCGGGACTAGCGGGACCCCCACAGATACGCAGTATTTT
TRBD1	NA	TRBJ1-3	TRBV7-9	CASSLGAPGGASTIYF	TGTGCCAGCAGCTTAGGGGCTCCAGGGGGCGCATCCACCATATATTTT
TRBD1	NA	TRBJ1-1	TRBV27	CASKGAMNTEAFF	TGTGCCAGCAAGGGGGCCATGAACACTGAAGCTTTCTTT
NA	NA	TRBJ2-1	TRBV5-4	CASSLGGQPDPYNEQFF	TGTGCCAGCAGCTTGGGGGGGCAGCCGGACCCTTACAATGAGCAGTTCTTC
TRBD1	NA	TRBJ2-7	TRBV28	CASSGTGPSYEQYF	TGTGCCAGCAGCGGGACAGGGCCCTCCTACGAGCAGTACTTC
NA	NA	TRBJ2-7	TRBV9	CASSVGRESYEQYF	TGTGCCAGCAGCGTCGGACGGGAATCCTACGAGCAGTACTTC
TRBD1	few	TRBJ2-2	TRBV11-2	CASSLNTGDTGELFF	TGTGCCAGCAGCTTAAATACAGGGGACACCGGGGAGCTGTTTTTT
TRBD2	NA	TRBJ2-5	TRBV5-6	CASSFAGGRETQYF	TGTGCCAGCAGCTTTGCGGGAGGGAGGGAGACCCAGTACTTC
TRBD2	NA	TRBJ2-3	TRBV9	CASNPLAGGTDTQYF	TGTGCCAGCAACCCGCTAGCGGGAGGCACAGATACGCAGTATTTT
TRBD1	NA	TRBJ2-7	TRBV28	CASSFYARGQGKDEQYF	TGTGCCAGCAGTTTCTACGCAAGGGGACAGGGTAAGGACGAGCAGTACTTC
TRBD1	NA	TRBJ2-1	TRBV7-9	CASSLVRGGQGAYNEQFF	TGTGCCAGCAGCTTAGTTAGGGGGGGACAGGGGGCCTACAATGAGCAGTTCTTC
TRBD1	NA	TRBJ1-2	TRBV11-2	CASSDPGQGTVGYGYTF	TGTGCCAGCAGCGATCCGGGACAGGGCACAGTAGGGTATGGCTACACCTTC
NA	NA	TRBJ2-5	TRBV6-1	CASSVQGEETQYF	TGTGCCAGCAGTGTACAGGGTGAAGAGACCCAGTACTTC